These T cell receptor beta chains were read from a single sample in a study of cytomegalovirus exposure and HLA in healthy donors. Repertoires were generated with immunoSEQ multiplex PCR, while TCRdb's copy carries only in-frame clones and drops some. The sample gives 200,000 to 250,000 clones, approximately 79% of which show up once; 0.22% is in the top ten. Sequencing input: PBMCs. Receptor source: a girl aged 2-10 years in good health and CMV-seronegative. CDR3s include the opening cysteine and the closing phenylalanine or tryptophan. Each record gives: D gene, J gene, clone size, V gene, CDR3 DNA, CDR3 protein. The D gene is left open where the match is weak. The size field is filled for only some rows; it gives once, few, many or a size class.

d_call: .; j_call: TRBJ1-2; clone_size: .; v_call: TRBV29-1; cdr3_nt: TGCAGCGTTGAAGGAGGTAGCGGCAGTAACTATGGCTACACCTTC; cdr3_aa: CSVEGGSGSNYGYTF
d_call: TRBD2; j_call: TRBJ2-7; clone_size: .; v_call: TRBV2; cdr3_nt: TGTGCCAGCAGTGAAGCAGCGGGAGTTCTCTATGAGCAGTACTTC; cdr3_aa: CASSEAAGVLYEQYF
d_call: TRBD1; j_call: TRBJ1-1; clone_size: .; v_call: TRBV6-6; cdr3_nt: TGTGCCAGCAGTAGACAGGGAGGCACTGAAGCTTTCTTT; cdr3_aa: CASSRQGGTEAFF
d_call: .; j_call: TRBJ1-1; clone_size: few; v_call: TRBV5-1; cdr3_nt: TGCGCCAGCAGCTCGTCTTCGAACACTGAAGCTTTCTTT; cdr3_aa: CASSSSSNTEAFF
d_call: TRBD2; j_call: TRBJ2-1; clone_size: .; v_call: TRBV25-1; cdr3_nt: TGTGCCAGCAGTGGGGGACTAGCGAGTTACAATGAGCAGTTCTTC; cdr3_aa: CASSGGLASYNEQFF
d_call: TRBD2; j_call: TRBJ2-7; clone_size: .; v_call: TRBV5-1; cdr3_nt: TGCGCCAGCAGCTTGGGCTTTAGCGGGAGGTACACCTACGAGCAGTACTTC; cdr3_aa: CASSLGFSGRYTYEQYF
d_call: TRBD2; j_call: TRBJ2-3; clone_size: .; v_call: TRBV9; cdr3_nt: TGTGCCAGCAGCGTCCAGTGGCGGGGGAAGGGAGATACGCAGTATTTT; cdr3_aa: CASSVQWRGKGDTQYF
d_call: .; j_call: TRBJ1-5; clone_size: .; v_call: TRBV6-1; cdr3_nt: TGTGCCAGCAGTGAACGAGATAGCAATCAGCCCCAGCATTTT; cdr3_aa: CASSERDSNQPQHF
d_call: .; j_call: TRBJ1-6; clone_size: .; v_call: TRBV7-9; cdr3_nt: TGTGCCAGCAGTCGGACAGCTAGCTCCTATAATTCACCCCTCCACTTT; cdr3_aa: CASSRTASSYNSPLHF
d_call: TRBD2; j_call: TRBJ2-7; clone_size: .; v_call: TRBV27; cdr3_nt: TGTGCCAGCAGTTTAGAAGCGGGGGTTTCCTACGAGCAGTACTTC; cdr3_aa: CASSLEAGVSYEQYF
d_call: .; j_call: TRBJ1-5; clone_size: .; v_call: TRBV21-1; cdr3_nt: TGTGCCAGCAGCAAATCTGGACAGCACAATCAGCCCCAGCATTTT; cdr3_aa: CASSKSGQHNQPQHF
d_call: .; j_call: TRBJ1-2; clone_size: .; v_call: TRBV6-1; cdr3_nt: TGTGCCATCCAGGGGTACTATGGCTACACCTTC; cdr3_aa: CAIQGYYGYTF
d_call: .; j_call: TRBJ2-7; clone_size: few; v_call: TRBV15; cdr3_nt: TGTGCCACCAGCGGAGGGGGGACAAACTCCTACGAGCAGTACTTC; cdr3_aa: CATSGGGTNSYEQYF
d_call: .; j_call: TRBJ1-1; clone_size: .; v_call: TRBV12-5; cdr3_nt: TGTGCTAGTGCCGATCCCCGACAGTTCACTGAAGCTTTCTTT; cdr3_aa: CASADPRQFTEAFF
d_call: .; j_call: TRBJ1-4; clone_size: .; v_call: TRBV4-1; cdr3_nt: TGCGCCAGCAGCCAAGTTTTAAGCCGGACAGATCGTGCCGAAAAACTGTTTTTT; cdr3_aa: CASSQVLSRTDRAEKLFF
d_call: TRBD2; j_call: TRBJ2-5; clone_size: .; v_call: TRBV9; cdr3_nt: TGTGCCAGCAGCTACGGGACTAGCGGGGTTCAAGAGACCCAGTACTTC; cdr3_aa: CASSYGTSGVQETQYF
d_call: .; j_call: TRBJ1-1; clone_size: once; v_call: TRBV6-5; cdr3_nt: TGTGCCAGCAGTTACCGGGACTCTCTAGGCACTGAAGCTTTCTTT; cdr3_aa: CASSYRDSLGTEAFF
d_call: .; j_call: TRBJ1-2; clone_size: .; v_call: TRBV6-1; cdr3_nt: TGTGCCAGCAGTTCACCAGGGCTACGAGGCTACACCTTC; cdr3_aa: CASSSPGLRGYTF
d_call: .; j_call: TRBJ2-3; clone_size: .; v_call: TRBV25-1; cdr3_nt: TGTGCCAGCAGACTTACAGATACGCAGTATTTT; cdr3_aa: CASRLTDTQYF
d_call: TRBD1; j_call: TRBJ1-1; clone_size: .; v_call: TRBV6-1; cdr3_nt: TGTGCCAGCAGGCAGGGGGCCGGGAACACTGAAGCTTTCTTT; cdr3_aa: CASRQGAGNTEAFF
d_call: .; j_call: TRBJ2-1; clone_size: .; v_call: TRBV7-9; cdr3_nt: TGTGCCAGCAGCTTAGTTCTCGGAGGTCTACAGTTCTTC; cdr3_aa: CASSLVLGGLQFF
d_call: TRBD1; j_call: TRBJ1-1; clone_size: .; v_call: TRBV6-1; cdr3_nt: TGTGCCAGCAGTGTCCAGGGGGCGGACACTGAAGCTTTCTTT; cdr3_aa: CASSVQGADTEAFF
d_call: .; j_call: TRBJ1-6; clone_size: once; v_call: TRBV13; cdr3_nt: TGTGCCACCGCTATGGCCGGAGGGGGGGCCCTCCACTTT; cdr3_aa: CATAMAGGGALHF
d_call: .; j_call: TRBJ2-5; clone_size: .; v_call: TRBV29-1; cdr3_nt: TGCAGCGTTACCGGGTTTACGGTGGAAGAGACCCAGTACTTC; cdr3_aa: CSVTGFTVEETQYF
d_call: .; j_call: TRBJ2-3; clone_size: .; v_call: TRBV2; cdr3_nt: TGTGCCAGCAAATCCGACATTGGGCGAGATACGCAGTATTTT; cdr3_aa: CASKSDIGRDTQYF
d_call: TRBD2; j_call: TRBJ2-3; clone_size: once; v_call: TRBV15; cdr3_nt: TGTGCCACCAGCAGAGGGACTAGCGGGATAAGGGATACGCAGTATTTT; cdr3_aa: CATSRGTSGIRDTQYF
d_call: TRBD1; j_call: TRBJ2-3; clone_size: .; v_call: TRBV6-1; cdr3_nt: TGTGCCAGCAGCGAGGGACAGGGCAAAGATACGCAGTATTTT; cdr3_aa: CASSEGQGKDTQYF
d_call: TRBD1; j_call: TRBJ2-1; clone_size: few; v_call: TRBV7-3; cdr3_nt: TGTGCCAGCAGCATCGGGACAGGGGTGAGAAAAGAGCAGTTCTTC; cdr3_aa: CASSIGTGVRKEQFF
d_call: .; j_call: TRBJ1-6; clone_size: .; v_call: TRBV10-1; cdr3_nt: TGCGCCAGCAGGGATTTAGGGTCCGTAAGGGGGCTCCACTTT; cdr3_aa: CASRDLGSVRGLHF
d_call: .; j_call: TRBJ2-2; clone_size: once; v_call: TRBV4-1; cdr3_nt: TGCGCCAGCAGCCCAACCGGGACAGGGTTCCTAGCGGGAGTATTAGTCGGGGAGCTGTTTTTT; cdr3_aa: CASSPTGTGFLAGVLVGELFF
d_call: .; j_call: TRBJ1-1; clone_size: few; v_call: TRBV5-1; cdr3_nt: TGCGCCAGCAGTACAGGGTCTGGGAACACTGAAGCTTTCTTT; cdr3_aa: CASSTGSGNTEAFF
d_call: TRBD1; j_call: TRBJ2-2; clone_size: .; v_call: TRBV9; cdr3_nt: TGTGCCAGCAGCCCCTTCGGACAGGGAGGTACCGGGGAGCTGTTTTTT; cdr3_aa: CASSPFGQGGTGELFF
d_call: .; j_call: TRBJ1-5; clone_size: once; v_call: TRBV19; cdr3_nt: TGTGCCAGTAGTATAGGTGTCGGCGGATTTCAGCCCCAGCATTTT; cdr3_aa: CASSIGVGGFQPQHF
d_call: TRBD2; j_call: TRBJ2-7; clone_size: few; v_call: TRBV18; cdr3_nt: TGTGCCAGCTCACTACGTAGCGGGATCAGCTACGAGCAGTACTTC; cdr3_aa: CASSLRSGISYEQYF
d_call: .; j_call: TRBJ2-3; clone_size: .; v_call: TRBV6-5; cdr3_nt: TGTGCCAGCAGCCAACGACGGAGAACAGATACGCAGTATTTT; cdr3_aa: CASSQRRRTDTQYF
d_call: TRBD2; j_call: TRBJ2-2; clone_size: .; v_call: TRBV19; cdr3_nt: TGTGCCAGTACGGGGGGATCGGACACCGGGGAGCTGTTTTTT; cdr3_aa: CASTGGSDTGELFF
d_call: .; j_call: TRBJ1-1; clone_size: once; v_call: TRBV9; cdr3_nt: TGTGCCAGCAGCGTAGTGGGGAGTTTGAACACTGAAGCTTTCTTT; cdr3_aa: CASSVVGSLNTEAFF
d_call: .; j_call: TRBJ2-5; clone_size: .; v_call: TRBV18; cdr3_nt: TGTGCCAGCTCACCACCGAATCGGACACAACAAGAGACCCAGTACTTC; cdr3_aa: CASSPPNRTQQETQYF
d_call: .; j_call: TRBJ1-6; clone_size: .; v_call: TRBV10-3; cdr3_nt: TGTGCCATCAGTGAGTCGAGGGGGGGATCACCCCTCCACTTT; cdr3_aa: CAISESRGGSPLHF
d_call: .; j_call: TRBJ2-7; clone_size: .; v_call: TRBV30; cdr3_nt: TGTGCCTGGAGTGTCGCAGGGGGGAACGAGCAGTACTTC; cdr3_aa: CAWSVAGGNEQYF
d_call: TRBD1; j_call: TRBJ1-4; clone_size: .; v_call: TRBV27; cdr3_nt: TGTGCCAGCAGTTATACAGGGGGGCCTGAAAAACTGTTTTTT; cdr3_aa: CASSYTGGPEKLFF
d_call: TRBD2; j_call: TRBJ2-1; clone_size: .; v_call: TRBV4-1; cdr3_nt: TGCGCCAGCAGCCACCTAGCGGGTACCTACAATGAGCAGTTCTTC; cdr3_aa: CASSHLAGTYNEQFF
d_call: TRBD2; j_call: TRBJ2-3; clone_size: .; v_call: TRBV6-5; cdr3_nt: TGTGCCAGCAGTTACGCGGGAGGGGATACGCAGTATTTT; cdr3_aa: CASSYAGGDTQYF
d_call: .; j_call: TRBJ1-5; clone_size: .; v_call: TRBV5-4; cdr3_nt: TGTGCCAGCAGCTTGACGGGTAGCAATCAGCCCCAGCATTTT; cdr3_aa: CASSLTGSNQPQHF
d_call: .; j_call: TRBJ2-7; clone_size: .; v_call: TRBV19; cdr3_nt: TGTGCCAGTAGAAGGAGTTTCCAGGGGGGATCCTACGAGCAGTACTTC; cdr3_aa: CASRRSFQGGSYEQYF
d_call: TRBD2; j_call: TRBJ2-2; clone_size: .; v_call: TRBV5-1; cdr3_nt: TGCGCCAGCAGCTTGGATCCAGCGGGAGGTACCGGGGAGCTGTTTTTT; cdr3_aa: CASSLDPAGGTGELFF
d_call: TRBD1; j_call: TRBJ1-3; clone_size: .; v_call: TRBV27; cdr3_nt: TGTGCCAGCAGCTTGACAGGGTCTGGAAACACCATATATTTT; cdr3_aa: CASSLTGSGNTIYF
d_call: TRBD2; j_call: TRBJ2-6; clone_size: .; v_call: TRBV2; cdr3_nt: TGTGCCAGCAGTTTAGCGGGCTCTGGGGCCAACGTCCTGACTTTC; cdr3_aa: CASSLAGSGANVLTF
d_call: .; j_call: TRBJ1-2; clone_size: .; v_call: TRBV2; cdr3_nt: TGTGCCAGCAGTGAATGGTCCAGGGGCGATGGCTACACCTTC; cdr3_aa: CASSEWSRGDGYTF
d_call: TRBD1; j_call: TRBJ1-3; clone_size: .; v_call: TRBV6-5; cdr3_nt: TGTGCCAGCAGGGAACAGGGGGCTGGAAACACCATATATTTT; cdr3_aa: CASREQGAGNTIYF
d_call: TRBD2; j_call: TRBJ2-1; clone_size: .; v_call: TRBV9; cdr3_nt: TGTGCCAGCAGCGTAGTGTGGCCTAGCGGGATTAATGAGCAGTTCTTC; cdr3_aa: CASSVVWPSGINEQFF